This T cell receptor (beta chain) was sequenced during a study of early T cells in non-severe SARS-CoV-2 infection. Study details: The study sequenced bulk RNA from unsorted whole blood, with chains unpaired.

Whole-study findings and limits: Lookups in VDJdb leaned toward anti-spike CD8 responses and missed private and CD4 specificities.

As for this clonotype: Its antigen remains unidentified.

In the library, individual cDNA molecules carried attached unique molecular identifiers. TCRdb fed the 5' RACE reads into MiXCR, producing one record per CDR3 protein. Seen here are some 60,000 distinct CDR3 sequences, 10% observed once, and the top ten hold over 8.5%. The source material was whole blood. The receptor comes from an adult who was a healthcare worker with PCR-confirmed SARS-CoV-2 infection or an uninfected control (not recorded which).

CDR3 region: CASSVGSETGELFF. CDR3 bases: TGTGCCAGCAGCGTCGGGAGTGAGACCGGGGAGCTGTTTTTT. The rearrangement uses TRBV7-3 and TRBJ2-2; D is possibly TRBD2 (6 bases). The CDR3 covers 14 residues. V gave up 5 bases and J gave up 5 bases, with 12 bases separating them. In germline, CDR1 is SGHTA, CDR2 FQGTGA.